This T cell receptor (beta chain) was identified during a study of T-cell reconstitution after alpha-beta-depleted transplantation in children. Study-level points and caveats: Newly made T cells mostly supplied T-cell counts and diversity one year after transplant. Expanded graft clones numbering several hundred reportedly gave rise to alpha-beta T cells about two months after transplant.

This clonotype was counted many times. Its antigen is unidentified. Unique molecular identifiers were incorporated into the prepared TCRbeta library. TCRdb redid the calling of the PCR reads with MiXCR, one entry per CDR3 protein. The sample yields over 150,000 distinct CDR3 sequences, about 6% seen once. Germline CDR1 is SGHTA and CDR2 is FQGTGA. The CDR3 has 15 amino acids. With V trimmed by 4 bases and J by 2 bases, 6 bases remained unmatched. V usage is TRBV7-3 and J usage is TRBJ2-3, with 7 bases that match TRBD1. Sequences were derived from PBMCs, sampled before TCRalphabeta/CD19-depleted stem cell transplant. This sequence was found in a girl less than two years old with combined immunodeficiency, due to receive a stem cell transplant. Here the CDR3 DNA reads TGTGCCAGCAGCTCCTCTGGGACAGTCACAGATACGCAGTATTTT. Translated, it gives CASSSSGTVTDTQYF.